A single sample gave rise to the 17 T cell receptor beta chains below, sequenced in a study of T-cell memory formation after mild COVID-19 listed by TCRdb under 2021. The receptor library was made with 5' RACE. The listed sequencing device is Illumina NovaSeq 6000. The raw public data were reprocessed by TCRdb itself: fastp quality trimming at Q25, MiXCR clonotype calling, in-frame beta chains only. CDR3 protein sequences are deduplicated, and each keeps its most common genes and DNA. The sample includes under 700,000 distinct CDR3 sequences, with 20% observed a single time. The ten biggest clones cover about an eighth of the sample. Sequenced material: PBMCs or a T cell subset sorted from them (not recorded which). These receptor sequences come from an adult woman who had mild COVID-19 (a few samples of this study predate the infection). The sample titles of this study are shuffled in the database, so cell type and time point are left out; the donor was told from shared clones.

This clonotype was observed many times. V usage is TRBV5-1 and J usage is TRBJ2-5, with D maybe TRBD2 (6 bases). The V end was cut by 2 bases, the J end by 1 base, with 12 bases between. CDR1 SGHRS and CDR2 YFSETQ come from the germline V gene. The CDR3 spans 15 residues. The CDR3: CASSFTGDFQETQYF. CDR3 bases: TGCGCCAGCAGCTTCACGGGGGACTTCCAAGAGACCCAGTACTTC.

The genes are TRBV7-2 and TRBJ2-3, with D perhaps TRBD2 (5 bases). This CDR3 spans 16 amino acids. CDR1 is SGHTA and CDR2 is FQGNSA in the germline V gene. V was pared by 2 bases and J by 1 base, with 13 bases between. The CDR3, as DNA: TGTGCCAGCAGCTTAATGTGGGAGTCGGGCACAGATACGCAGTATTTT. It translates to CASSLMWESGTDTQYF.

This clonotype has more than one count but fewer than ten. The V gene is TRBV7-2, the J gene TRBJ2-4; a weak D match, TRBD2 (6 bases). The CDR3 has 14 amino acids. Germline CDR1 SGHTA, CDR2 FQGNSA. Between the trimmed V and J ends, which lost 5 bases and 4 bases, there was a span of 12 bases. The CDR3 DNA reads as TGTGCCAGCAGCCCCAGTGGAGGGAAAAACATTCAGTACTTC. Translating gives CASSPSGGKNIQYF. Looking up the rest from reference TRBV7-2 and TRBJ2-4 gives the full variable domain: GAGVSQSPSNKVTEKGKDVELRCDPISGHTALYWYRQSLGQGLEFLIYFQGNSAPDKSGLPSDRFSAERTGGSVSTLTIQRTQQEDSAVYLCASSPSGGKNIQYFGAGTRLSVL.

V usage is TRBV12-3 or TRBV12-4 and J usage is TRBJ2-5, with 7 bases aligning to TRBD1. J lost 5 bases, V lost 7 bases, and 10 bases had no gene match. This CDR3 contains 14 residues. CDR3 nucleotide sequence: TGTGCCAGCACTAAACAGGGGATCCAGGAGACCCAGTACTTC. Protein product: CASTKQGIQETQYF.

The chain is built from TRBV4-3 and TRBJ1-3; unclear D gene. Deletions cut 1 base from V and 8 bases from J, with 9 bases between. Looked up from germline, CDR1 is LGHNA and CDR2 is YSLEER. The CDR3 has 13 amino acids. The CDR3 DNA sequence: TGCGCCAGCAGCCAAGGCCTCGAGGACACCATATATTTT. Amino acid sequence: CASSQGLEDTIYF.

The V gene is TRBV6-2 or TRBV6-3, the J gene TRBJ2-7, with D maybe TRBD2 (5 bases). V dropped 2 bases and J dropped 0 bases, with 17 bases sitting between them. The CDR3 covers 17 residues. CDR1 and CDR2 (germline): MNHEY, SVGEGT. The CDR3: CASSYIETGIFSYEQYF. CDR3 coding DNA: TGTGCCAGCAGTTACATCGAAACCGGGATTTTCTCCTACGAGCAGTACTTC.

This chain uses TRBV5-1 with TRBJ2-4, with D possibly being TRBD1 or TRBD2 (5 bases each). Germline assignment: CDR1 SGHRS and CDR2 YFSETQ. V lost 2 bases and J lost 2, with 8 bases in between. The CDR3 extends over 14 amino acids. The CDR3: CASSFEGTKNIQYF. The CDR3 coding sequence is TGCGCCAGCAGCTTTGAGGGGACCAAAAACATTCAGTACTTC.

This clonotype was seen a few times. J is TRBJ2-2 and V is TRBV20-1; the D is unclear. This CDR3 comprises 17 residues. Looked up from germline, CDR1 is DFQATT and CDR2 is SNEGSKA (reference sequence). V gave up 0 bases and J gave up 0 bases, with 14 bases separating them. The CDR3 spells CSARDIKAGANTGELFF. The DNA of the CDR3 is TGCAGTGCTAGAGATATTAAGGCAGGCGCGAACACCGGGGAGCTGTTTTTT.

The chain couples TRBV29-1 to TRBJ2-1; a possible D gene is TRBD1 (5 bases). The CDR3 contains 11 residues. Germline CDR1 is SQVTM and CDR2 is ANQGSEA. V was cut by 4 bases and J by 7 bases, with 8 bases left in between. CDR3 residues: CSVVRGNEQFF. The CDR3 DNA reads as TGCAGCGTTGTTAGGGGAAATGAGCAGTTCTTC.

This clonotype was seen more than once but under ten times. V and J are TRBV4-3 and TRBJ1-6; D perhaps matches TRBD1 (5 bases). This CDR3 has 16 residues. The germline gives CDR1 LGHNA, CDR2 YSLEER. Trimming removed 0 bases at V and 6 bases at J, with 12 bases between. The CDR3 reads CASSQEWGWRNSPLHF. The CDR3 DNA reads as TGCGCCAGCAGCCAAGAATGGGGGTGGCGTAATTCACCCCTCCACTTT.

This chain links TRBV4-1 with TRBJ2-2; D unresolved. Germline values: CDR1 MGHRA, CDR2 YSYEKL. Trimming removed 1 base at V and 0 bases at J, with 9 bases between. This CDR3 contains 16 residues. The CDR3 protein is CASSQGPVPNTGELFF. In DNA, the CDR3 is TGCGCCAGCAGCCAAGGTCCAGTACCGAACACCGGGGAGCTGTTTTTT.

This clonotype was counted between two and nine times. The chain carries TRBV6-5 and TRBJ1-1; 7 positions agree with TRBD1. There are 13 residues in the CDR3. The V gene's germline CDR1 is MNHEY and CDR2 SVGAGI. V shed 8 bases, J shed 5 bases, and the junction held 8 bases outside the gene matches. CDR3 region: CASGQGVGTEAFF. CDR3 DNA sequence: TGTGCCAGCGGTCAGGGGGTCGGGACTGAAGCTTTCTTT.

As to this clonotype: Sequence at one end of the junction differs from germline and may be a read error. This chain uses TRBV9 with TRBJ2-5, with D possibly matching TRBD1 (6 bases). The germline gives CDR1 SGDLS, CDR2 YYNGEE. The CDR3 covers 15 residues. The DNA of the CDR3 is TGTGTCAGCAGCGTACAGGACAGCCCCCAAGAGACCCAGTACTTC. Translated, it gives CVSSVQDSPQETQYF.

This sequence joins TRBV12-3 or TRBV12-4 and TRBJ1-5; the D is unclear. Deletions cut 7 bases from V and 7 bases from J, with 14 bases between. CDR3 length: 13 residues. The CDR3 protein is CASIAGEGQPQHF. CDR3 bases: TGTGCCAGCATAGCCGGGGAAGGGCAGCCCCAGCATTTT.

Here the CDR3 reads CASRRTSGVQRAGTQYF. CDR3 bases: TGCGCCAGCAGGCGGACTAGCGGGGTCCAAAGGGCGGGTACGCAGTATTTT. The V and J genes are TRBV4-1 and TRBJ2-3; TRBD2 matches 12 bases. J lost 8 bases, V lost 6 bases, and 15 bases had no gene match. Germline V lookup: CDR1 MGHRA, CDR2 YSYEKL. The CDR3 is made up of 17 amino acids.

Only a few counts were recorded for this clonotype. V and J are TRBV27 and TRBJ2-1; 8 bases agree with TRBD2. Germline V gene lookup returns CDR1 MNHEY and CDR2 SMNVEV (reference sequence). Trimming took 5 bases from V and 8 from J; bases not matched to a gene: 17. The CDR3 runs 17 residues. The CDR3 nucleotides read TGTGCCAGCAGTGAATGGGACTCCGCCGCGGGAGGAGATGAGCAGTTCTTC. Amino acid sequence: CASSEWDSAAGGDEQFF.

The chain combines TRBV30 with TRBJ2-2; 9 positions match TRBD1. Germline V gene lookup returns CDR1 GTSNPN and CDR2 SVGIG (reference sequence). This CDR3 is built from 20 residues. With V trimmed by 4 bases and J by 6 bases, 24 bases remained unmatched. The CDR3 loop is CAWMSTRVPKGTGFPGELFF. The CDR3 DNA reads TGTGCCTGGATGAGTACCCGAGTTCCCAAAGGGACAGGGTTCCCCGGGGAGCTGTTTTTT.